This is a list of T cell receptor beta chains from one sample in a study of blood T cell repertoires in COVID-19. Repertoires were generated with immunoSEQ multiplex PCR, while TCRdb's copy carries only in-frame clones and drops some. The sample yields 300,000 to 450,000 clones, approximately 81% seen once. The sequencing input was peripheral blood. These receptors came from a woman between 18 and 30 years old with acute or convalescent COVID-19. CDR3s include the opening cysteine and the closing phenylalanine or tryptophan. A D gene is named only where the DNA matches it firmly. The listing skips clone size in some rows; elsewhere it reads once, few, many or a size class.

clone size: NA; V gene: TRBV6-5; D gene: TRBD1; J gene: TRBJ1-4; CDR3 DNA: TGTGCCAGCGACGACAGGGGAACGGGCGAAAAACTGTTTTTT; CDR3 protein: CASDDRGTGEKLFF
clone size: once; V gene: TRBV6-6; D gene: NA; J gene: TRBJ1-1; CDR3 DNA: TGTGCCAGCAGTGGGGGACTGGTGGGCACTGAAGCTTTCTTT; CDR3 protein: CASSGGLVGTEAFF
clone size: NA; V gene: TRBV15; D gene: NA; J gene: TRBJ1-4; CDR3 DNA: TGTGCCACCAGCAGGGGCTTGGGAGACTTCGAAAAACTGTTTTTT; CDR3 protein: CATSRGLGDFEKLFF
clone size: NA; V gene: TRBV7-9; D gene: NA; J gene: TRBJ2-5; CDR3 DNA: TGTGCCAGCAGCTTACAGGATCAAGAGACCCAGTACTTC; CDR3 protein: CASSLQDQETQYF
clone size: NA; V gene: TRBV7-3; D gene: NA; J gene: TRBJ2-7; CDR3 DNA: TGTGCCAGCAGCCCGAACAGGAATCACGAGCAGTACTTC; CDR3 protein: CASSPNRNHEQYF
clone size: NA; V gene: TRBV19; D gene: NA; J gene: TRBJ1-3; CDR3 DNA: TGTGCCAGTAGTGACAGCCTCCTCGCTGGAAACACCATATATTTT; CDR3 protein: CASSDSLLAGNTIYF
clone size: NA; V gene: TRBV12-3/TRBV12-4; D gene: TRBD2; J gene: TRBJ2-1; CDR3 DNA: TGTGCCAGCAGTTTAGGTAGCGGGGGGGCCGAGTTCTTC; CDR3 protein: CASSLGSGGAEFF
clone size: NA; V gene: TRBV5-6; D gene: NA; J gene: TRBJ1-1; CDR3 DNA: TGTGCCAGTAGCCGGGGGGTCACTTTGGTAAACACTGAAGCTTTCTTT; CDR3 protein: CASSRGVTLVNTEAFF
clone size: once; V gene: TRBV9; D gene: NA; J gene: TRBJ1-1; CDR3 DNA: TGTGCCAGCAGTGCCGGGACACAGCTTATGAACACTGAAGCTTTCTTT; CDR3 protein: CASSAGTQLMNTEAFF
clone size: NA; V gene: TRBV5-1; D gene: TRBD1; J gene: TRBJ2-7; CDR3 DNA: TGCGCCAGCAGCTCGACGAACAACAGGGGGCTACGGTACGAGCAGTACTTC; CDR3 protein: CASSSTNNRGLRYEQYF
clone size: NA; V gene: TRBV27; D gene: NA; J gene: TRBJ1-1; CDR3 DNA: TGTGCTTTGAGCCCGAATTTAGACAGAATTAACACTGAAGCTTTCTTT; CDR3 protein: CALSPNLDRINTEAFF
clone size: NA; V gene: TRBV9; D gene: NA; J gene: TRBJ2-2; CDR3 DNA: TGTGCCAGCAGCGTAAAGTCAAATTTCGGGGGCACCGGGGAGCTGTTTTTT; CDR3 protein: CASSVKSNFGGTGELFF
clone size: once; V gene: TRBV5-1; D gene: NA; J gene: TRBJ2-1; CDR3 DNA: TGCGCCAGCAGCTTGGCTAGCATCGGCGAGCAGTTCTTC; CDR3 protein: CASSLASIGEQFF
clone size: few; V gene: TRBV18; D gene: NA; J gene: TRBJ2-7; CDR3 DNA: TGTGCCAGCTCACCCGCAACAGGTCTCAACGAGCAGTACTTC; CDR3 protein: CASSPATGLNEQYF
clone size: NA; V gene: TRBV19; D gene: TRBD2; J gene: TRBJ2-1; CDR3 DNA: TGTGCCAGTAGTATGGGGAGGGGTCTGTTCTTC; CDR3 protein: CASSMGRGLFF
clone size: NA; V gene: TRBV5-4; D gene: NA; J gene: TRBJ1-1; CDR3 DNA: TGTGCCAGCAGCTTGGGCAGGGAAAGGGCTGAAGCTTTCTTT; CDR3 protein: CASSLGRERAEAFF
clone size: NA; V gene: TRBV5-1; D gene: NA; J gene: TRBJ2-1; CDR3 DNA: TGCGCCAGCAAGGGGGACAATGAGCAGTTCTTC; CDR3 protein: CASKGDNEQFF
clone size: NA; V gene: TRBV5-6; D gene: TRBD1; J gene: TRBJ1-6; CDR3 DNA: TGTGCCAGCAGCTTGGGCTGGGACAGGGGAAACTCACCCCTCCACTTT; CDR3 protein: CASSLGWDRGNSPLHF
clone size: many; V gene: TRBV7-2; D gene: NA; J gene: TRBJ1-4; CDR3 DNA: TGTGCCAGCAGCTTAGTTGCACAGGGAAATGAAAAACTGTTTTTT; CDR3 protein: CASSLVAQGNEKLFF
clone size: NA; V gene: TRBV6-2/TRBV6-3; D gene: NA; J gene: TRBJ1-5; CDR3 DNA: TGTGCCAGCAGTTACGGGGGGGCTAATCAGCCCCAGCATTTT; CDR3 protein: CASSYGGANQPQHF
clone size: NA; V gene: TRBV21-1; D gene: NA; J gene: TRBJ1-1; CDR3 DNA: TGTGCCAGCAGCACGACCACGACATACCCACGGGGACTTGAAGCTTTCTTT; CDR3 protein: CASSTTTTYPRGLEAFF
clone size: NA; V gene: TRBV5-1; D gene: TRBD1; J gene: TRBJ1-3; CDR3 DNA: TGCGCCAGCAGCAACGGACAGGGGAGCGGAAACACCATATATTTT; CDR3 protein: CASSNGQGSGNTIYF
clone size: NA; V gene: TRBV7-8; D gene: TRBD1; J gene: TRBJ2-5; CDR3 DNA: TGTGCCAGCAGCTTAGTCCGGACAGGCTGGAGAGAGACCCAGTACTTC; CDR3 protein: CASSLVRTGWRETQYF
clone size: NA; V gene: TRBV2; D gene: TRBD1; J gene: TRBJ1-6; CDR3 DNA: TGTGCCAGCAGAGTCGACAGGGAATTATCACCCCTCCACTTT; CDR3 protein: CASRVDRELSPLHF
clone size: NA; V gene: TRBV24-1; D gene: TRBD2; J gene: TRBJ2-1; CDR3 DNA: TGTGCCACCAGTGACCATCTAGCGGGGGGGCTGAATGAGCAGTTCTTC; CDR3 protein: CATSDHLAGGLNEQFF
clone size: once; V gene: TRBV6-5; D gene: NA; J gene: TRBJ1-1; CDR3 DNA: TGTGCCAGCAGTTTCCTGACAGGCGACTTCGAAGCTTTCTTT; CDR3 protein: CASSFLTGDFEAFF
clone size: few; V gene: TRBV19; D gene: TRBD1; J gene: TRBJ1-5; CDR3 DNA: TGTGCCAGTTCGGACAGGGCATATAGCAATCAGCCCCAGCATTTT; CDR3 protein: CASSDRAYSNQPQHF
clone size: NA; V gene: TRBV2; D gene: NA; J gene: TRBJ2-2; CDR3 DNA: TGTGCCAGCAATCGCGGGACGAACACCGGGGAGCTGTTTTTT; CDR3 protein: CASNRGTNTGELFF
clone size: few; V gene: TRBV30; D gene: TRBD2; J gene: TRBJ2-2; CDR3 DNA: TGTGCCTGGAGTCAGCAGCGGACTAGCGGGGGCCGTGATTCCACCGGGGAGCTGTTTTTT; CDR3 protein: CAWSQQRTSGGRDSTGELFF
clone size: NA; V gene: TRBV7-2; D gene: NA; J gene: TRBJ1-6; CDR3 DNA: TGTGCCAGCAGCTTACAGGGCTATAATTCACCCCTCCACTTT; CDR3 protein: CASSLQGYNSPLHF
clone size: NA; V gene: TRBV27; D gene: NA; J gene: TRBJ1-4; CDR3 DNA: TGTGCCAGCAGAGCTTCTGCAACTAATGAAAAACTGTTTTTT; CDR3 protein: CASRASATNEKLFF